The following is a T cell receptor beta chain sequence with its context. The antigen is unknown. Germline trimming cut 8 bases from V and 2 bases from J; bases unmatched to any gene: 3. Germline V gene data show CDR1 as MNHEY and CDR2 as SMNVEV (reference sequence). This CDR3 contains 13 residues. This specimen belongs to a study of cytomegalovirus exposure and HLA in healthy donors. Overall study: The same platform was used for the 90 to 150 validation repertoires as for the 650 to 700 first-cohort repertoires, as reported in a later analysis. General study points: According to reports, the classifier identified cytomegalovirus status with high specificity and sensitivity. Later, an analysis found that TCR clusters from the first cohort tended to co-occur in the 120 or so validation repertoires. The study put 150 or so TCR beta chains on its list as cytomegalovirus-associated.

Only in-frame clones appear in the TCRdb table, and some are missing; sequencing was by immunoSEQ multiplex PCR. This table holds about 53,000 clones, almost 95% found once. Sequencing was done on a sample of PBMCs. The chain recombines TRBV27 with TRBJ1-5; 7 nucleotides align to TRBD1. This receptor was identified in a man between 18 and 29 years old in good health and CMV-seronegative. DNA of the CDR3: TGTGCCAGCCAAGGACAGGGCAATCAGCCCCAGCATTTT. It translates to CASQGQGNQPQHF.